The clone carrying this TCR beta chain appeared a single time. Antigen: not known. The junction departs from the called germline gene at one end, perhaps through a read error. The sample is drawn from a study of T cell responses to AZD1222 COVID-19 vaccine. Sequenced by immunoSEQ multiplex PCR; TCRdb stores in-frame clones only, minus some. The sample has about 120,000 clones, approximately 91% seen once; the top ten hold 6.3%. Study conclusions and caveats: Along spike, vaccine-associated CD4 TCRs were found throughout, with dominance at 160-218 and 743-854.

From germline, CDR1 is GTSNPN and CDR2 SVGIG (reference sequence). The CDR3 is 15 amino acids. This TCR came from an adult in good health. The gene calls are TRBV30 and TRBJ1-3; no clear D. Sequencing was performed on peripheral blood, taken on day 0 of AZD1222 vaccination. CDR3 protein: CAWSVPPGSGNTIYF. The CDR3 bases are TGTGCATGGAGTGTACCTCCGGGTTCTGGAAACACCATATATTTT. Using reference TRBV30 and TRBJ1-3 for the parts outside the CDR3, the full variable domain is SQTIHQWPATLVQPVGSPLSLECTVEGTSNPNLYWYRQAAGRGLQLLFYSVGIGQISSEVPQNLSASRPQDRQFILSSKKLLLSDSGFYLCAWSVPPGSGNTIYFGEGSWLTVV.